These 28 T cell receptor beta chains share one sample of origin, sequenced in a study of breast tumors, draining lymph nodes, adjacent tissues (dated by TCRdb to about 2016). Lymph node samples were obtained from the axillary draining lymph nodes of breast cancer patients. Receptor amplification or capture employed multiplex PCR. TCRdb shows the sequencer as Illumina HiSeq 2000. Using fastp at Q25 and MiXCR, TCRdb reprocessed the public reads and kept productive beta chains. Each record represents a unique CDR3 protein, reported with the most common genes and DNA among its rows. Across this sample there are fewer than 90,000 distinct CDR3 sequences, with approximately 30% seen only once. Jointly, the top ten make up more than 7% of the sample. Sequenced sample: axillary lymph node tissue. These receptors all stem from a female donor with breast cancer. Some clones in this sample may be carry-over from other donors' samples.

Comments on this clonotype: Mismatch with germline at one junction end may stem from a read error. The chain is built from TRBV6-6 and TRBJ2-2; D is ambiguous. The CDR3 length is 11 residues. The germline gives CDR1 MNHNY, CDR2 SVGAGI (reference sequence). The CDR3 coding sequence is TGTGCCGGCAGCCTCTACGGGGAGCTGTTTTTT. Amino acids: CAGSLYGELFF.

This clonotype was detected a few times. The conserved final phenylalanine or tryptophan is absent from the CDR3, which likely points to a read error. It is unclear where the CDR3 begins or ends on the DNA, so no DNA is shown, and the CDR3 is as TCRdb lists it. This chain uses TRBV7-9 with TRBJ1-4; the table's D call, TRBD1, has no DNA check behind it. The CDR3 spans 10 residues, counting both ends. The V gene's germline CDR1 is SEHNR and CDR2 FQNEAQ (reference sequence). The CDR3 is CASSVSGTGV.

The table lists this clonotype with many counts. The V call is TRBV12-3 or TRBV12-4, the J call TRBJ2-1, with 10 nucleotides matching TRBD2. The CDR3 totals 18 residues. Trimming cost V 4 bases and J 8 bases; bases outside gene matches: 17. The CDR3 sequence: CASSYDRGASGSLDEQFF. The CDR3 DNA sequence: TGTGCCAGCAGTTATGACCGGGGGGCTAGCGGGAGTTTGGATGAGCAGTTCTTC.

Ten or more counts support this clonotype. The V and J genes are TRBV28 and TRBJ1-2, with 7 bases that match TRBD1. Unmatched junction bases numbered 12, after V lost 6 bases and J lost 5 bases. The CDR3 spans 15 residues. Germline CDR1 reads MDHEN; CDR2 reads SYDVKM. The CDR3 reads CASRLLGQATYGYTF. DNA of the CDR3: TGTGCCAGCAGACTACTTGGACAGGCGACATATGGCTACACCTTC.

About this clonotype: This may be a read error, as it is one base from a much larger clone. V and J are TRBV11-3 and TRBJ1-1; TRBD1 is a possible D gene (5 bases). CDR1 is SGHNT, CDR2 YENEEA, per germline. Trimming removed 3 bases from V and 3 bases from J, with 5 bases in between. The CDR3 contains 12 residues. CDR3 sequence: CASSFRDTEAFF. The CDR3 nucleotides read TGTGCCAGCAGCTTCAGGGACACTGAAGCTTTCTTT.

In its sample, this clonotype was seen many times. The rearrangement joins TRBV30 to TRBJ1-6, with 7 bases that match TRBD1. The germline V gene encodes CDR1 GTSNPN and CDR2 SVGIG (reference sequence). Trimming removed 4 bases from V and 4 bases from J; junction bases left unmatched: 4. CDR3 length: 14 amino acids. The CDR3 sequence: CAWTRDSYNSPLHF. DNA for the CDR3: TGTGCCTGGACCCGGGACAGTTATAATTCACCCCTCCACTTT.

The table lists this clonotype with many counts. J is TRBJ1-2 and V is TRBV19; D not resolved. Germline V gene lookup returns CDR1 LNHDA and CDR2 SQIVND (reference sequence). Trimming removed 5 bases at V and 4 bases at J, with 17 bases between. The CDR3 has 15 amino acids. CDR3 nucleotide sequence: TGTGCCAGTAGTCCCGACAACTCCCGGTTCTATGGCTACACCTTC. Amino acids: CASSPDNSRFYGYTF.

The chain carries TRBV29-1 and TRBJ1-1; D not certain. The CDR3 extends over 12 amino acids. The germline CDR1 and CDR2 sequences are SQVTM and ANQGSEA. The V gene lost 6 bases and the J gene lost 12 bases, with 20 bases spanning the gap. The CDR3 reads CSVGKSNTEPFF. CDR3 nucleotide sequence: TGCAGCGTGGGCAAATCGAACACTGAGCCTTTCTTT.

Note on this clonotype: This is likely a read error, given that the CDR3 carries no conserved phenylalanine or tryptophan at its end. CDR3 region: CASSLGSRVRGYTL. DNA for the CDR3: TGCGCCAGCAGCTTGGGGTCCAGGGTCCGTGGCTACACCTTA. The chain combines TRBV5-1 with TRBJ1-2; D may be TRBD1 (5 bases). From germline, CDR1 is SGHRS and CDR2 YFSETQ. The CDR3 covers 14 residues. Deletions cut 0 bases from V and 7 bases from J, with 13 bases between.

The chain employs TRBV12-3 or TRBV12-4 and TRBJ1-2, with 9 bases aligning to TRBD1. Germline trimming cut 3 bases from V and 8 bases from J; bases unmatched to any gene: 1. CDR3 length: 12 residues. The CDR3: CASSFGTGGYTF. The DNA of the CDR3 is TGTGCCAGCAGTTTCGGGACAGGGGGCTACACCTTC.

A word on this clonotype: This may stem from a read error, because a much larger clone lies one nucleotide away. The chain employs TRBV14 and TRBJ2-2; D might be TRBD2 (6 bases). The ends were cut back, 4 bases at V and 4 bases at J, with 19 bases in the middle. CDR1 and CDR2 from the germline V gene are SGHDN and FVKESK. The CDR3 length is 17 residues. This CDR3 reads CASSLLRGAGGTGELFF. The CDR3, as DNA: TGTGCCAGCAGCCTCCTTCGCGGGGCCGGGGGCACCGGGGAGCTGTTTTTT.

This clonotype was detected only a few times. The CDR3 coding sequence is TGTGCCTGGAGCGGGGACACCTTTGAAAAACTGTTTTTT. Amino acids: CAWSGDTFEKLFF. V gene TRBV30 combines with J gene TRBJ1-4; a possible D gene is TRBD1 (6 bases). This CDR3 is built from 13 residues. Germline loops: CDR1 GTSNPN, CDR2 SVGIG (reference sequence). Trimming took off 3 bases at V and 7 bases at J, with 12 bases between the two ends.

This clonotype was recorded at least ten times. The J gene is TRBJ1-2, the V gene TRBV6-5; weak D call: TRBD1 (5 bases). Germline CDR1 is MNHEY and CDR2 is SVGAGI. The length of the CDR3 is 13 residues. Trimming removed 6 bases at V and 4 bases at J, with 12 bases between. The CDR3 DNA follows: TGTGCCAGCAGAACGACAGTAGCCTATGGCTACACCTTC. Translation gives CASRTTVAYGYTF.

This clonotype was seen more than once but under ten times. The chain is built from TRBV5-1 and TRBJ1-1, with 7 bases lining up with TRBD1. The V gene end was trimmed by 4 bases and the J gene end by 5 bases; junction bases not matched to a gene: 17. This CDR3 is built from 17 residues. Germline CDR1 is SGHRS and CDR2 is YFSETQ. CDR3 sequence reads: CASSPNARQGIETEAFF. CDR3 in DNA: TGCGCCAGCAGCCCCAACGCGAGACAGGGAATTGAGACTGAAGCTTTCTTT.

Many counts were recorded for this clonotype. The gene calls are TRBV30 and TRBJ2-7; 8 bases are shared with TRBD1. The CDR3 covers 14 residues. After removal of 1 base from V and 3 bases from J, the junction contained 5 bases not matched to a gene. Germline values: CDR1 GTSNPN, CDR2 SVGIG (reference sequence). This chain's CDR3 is CAWSADRVGYEQYF. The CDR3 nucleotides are TGTGCCTGGAGTGCGGACAGGGTTGGCTACGAGCAGTACTTC.

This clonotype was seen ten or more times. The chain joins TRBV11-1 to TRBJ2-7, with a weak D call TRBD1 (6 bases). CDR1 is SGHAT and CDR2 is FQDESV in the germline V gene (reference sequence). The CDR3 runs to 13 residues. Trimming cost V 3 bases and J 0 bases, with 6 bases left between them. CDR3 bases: TGTGCCAGCAGCTTGGGGGCCTCCTACGAGCAGTACTTC. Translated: CASSLGASYEQYF.

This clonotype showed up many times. The CDR3 sequence: CASSVAVDTGELFF. CDR3 bases: TGCGCCAGCAGCGTCGCTGTCGACACCGGGGAGCTGTTTTTT. V is TRBV5-1 and J is TRBJ2-2; no definite D call. The V gene lost 4 bases and the J gene lost 3 bases, with 10 bases spanning the gap. Germline V gene lookup returns CDR1 SGHRS and CDR2 YFSETQ. The CDR3 totals 14 residues.

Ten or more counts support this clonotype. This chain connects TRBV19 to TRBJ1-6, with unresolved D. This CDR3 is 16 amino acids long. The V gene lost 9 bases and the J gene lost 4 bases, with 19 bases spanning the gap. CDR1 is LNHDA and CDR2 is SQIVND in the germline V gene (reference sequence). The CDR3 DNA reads TGTGCCAGCAACTCGTTTAACCGGGCGTATAATTCACCCCTCCACTTT. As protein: CASNSFNRAYNSPLHF.

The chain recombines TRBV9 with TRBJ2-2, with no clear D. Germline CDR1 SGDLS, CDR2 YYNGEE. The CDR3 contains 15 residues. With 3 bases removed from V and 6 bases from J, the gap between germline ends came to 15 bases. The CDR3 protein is CASSASHGLPGELFF. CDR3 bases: TGTGCCAGCAGCGCCAGTCACGGATTACCCGGGGAGCTGTTTTTT.

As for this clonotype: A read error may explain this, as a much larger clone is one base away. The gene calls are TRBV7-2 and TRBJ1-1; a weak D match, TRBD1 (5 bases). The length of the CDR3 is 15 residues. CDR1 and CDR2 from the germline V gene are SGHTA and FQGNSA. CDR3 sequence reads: CAGSKEVGALTEAFF. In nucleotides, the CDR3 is TGTGCCGGCAGCAAGGAGGTAGGGGCTTTGACTGAAGCTTTCTTT.

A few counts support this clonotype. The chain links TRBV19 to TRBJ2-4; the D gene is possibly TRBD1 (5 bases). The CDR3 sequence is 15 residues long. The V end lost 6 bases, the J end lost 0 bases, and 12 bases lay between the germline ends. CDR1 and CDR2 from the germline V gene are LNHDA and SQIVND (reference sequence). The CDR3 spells CASSAQGLAKNIQYF. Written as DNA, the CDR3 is TGTGCCAGTAGCGCCCAGGGATTAGCCAAAAACATTCAGTACTTC.

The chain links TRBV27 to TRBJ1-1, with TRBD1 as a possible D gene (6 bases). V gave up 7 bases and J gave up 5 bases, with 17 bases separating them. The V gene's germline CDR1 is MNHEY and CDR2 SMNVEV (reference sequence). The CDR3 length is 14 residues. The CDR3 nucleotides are TGTGCCAGCATTAGTCTGGGGGCGAAAACTGAAGCTTTCTTT. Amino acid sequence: CASISLGAKTEAFF.

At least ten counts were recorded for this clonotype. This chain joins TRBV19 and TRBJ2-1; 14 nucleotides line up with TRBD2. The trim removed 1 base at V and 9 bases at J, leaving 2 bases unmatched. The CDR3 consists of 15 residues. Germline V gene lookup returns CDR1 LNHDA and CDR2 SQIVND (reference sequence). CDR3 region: CASSIGTSGRIEQFF. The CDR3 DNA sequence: TGTGCCAGTAGTATAGGGACTAGCGGGAGGATTGAGCAGTTCTTC.

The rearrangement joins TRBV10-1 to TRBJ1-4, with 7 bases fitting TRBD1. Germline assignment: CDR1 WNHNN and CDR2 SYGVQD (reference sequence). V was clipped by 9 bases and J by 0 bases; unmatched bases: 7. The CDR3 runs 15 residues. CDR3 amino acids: CARIGQETTNEKLFF. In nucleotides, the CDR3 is TGCGCCAGAATCGGACAGGAAACAACTAATGAAAAACTGTTTTTT.

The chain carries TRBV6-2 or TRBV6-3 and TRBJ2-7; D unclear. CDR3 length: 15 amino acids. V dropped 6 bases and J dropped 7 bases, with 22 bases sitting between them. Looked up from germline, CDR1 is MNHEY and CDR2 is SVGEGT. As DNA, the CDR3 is TGTGCCAGCAGAGACGAGAGCCGTTCGGCAAAAGAGCAGTACTTC. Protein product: CASRDESRSAKEQYF.

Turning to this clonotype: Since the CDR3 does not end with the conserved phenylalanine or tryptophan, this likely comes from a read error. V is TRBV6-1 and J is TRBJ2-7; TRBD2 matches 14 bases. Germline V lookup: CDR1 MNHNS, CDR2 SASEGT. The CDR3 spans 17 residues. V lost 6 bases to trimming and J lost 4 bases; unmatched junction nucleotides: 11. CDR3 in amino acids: CASRATSGRASSYEQYL. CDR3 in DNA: TGTGCCAGCAGGGCGACTAGCGGGAGGGCCAGCTCTTACGAGCAGTACCTC.

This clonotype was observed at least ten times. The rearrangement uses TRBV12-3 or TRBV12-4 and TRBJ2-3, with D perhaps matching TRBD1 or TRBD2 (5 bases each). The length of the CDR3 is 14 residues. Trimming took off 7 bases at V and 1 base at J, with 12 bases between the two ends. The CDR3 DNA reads TGTGCCAGCATGGGGCAGGGAGGCACAGATACGCAGTATTTT. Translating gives CASMGQGGTDTQYF.

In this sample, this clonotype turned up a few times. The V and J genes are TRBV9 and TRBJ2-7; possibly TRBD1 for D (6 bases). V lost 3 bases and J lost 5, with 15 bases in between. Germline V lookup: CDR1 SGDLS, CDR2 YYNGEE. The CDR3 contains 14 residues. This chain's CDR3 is CASSAQGTSNEQYF. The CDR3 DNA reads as TGTGCCAGCAGCGCCCAGGGGACCTCAAACGAGCAGTACTTC.